This T cell receptor beta chain emerged from a study of blood T cell repertoires in COVID-19. Study-level background: Spain, Italy and the United States supplied samples that represented acute and convalescent COVID-19.

Original analysis: Cell counts per sample came from amplifying reference gene primers. TCRdb keeps only in-frame clones here, not all; method: immunoSEQ multiplex PCR. V, J and clone size are taken as reported in that table, and D and trimming were inferred from the DNA itself. This sample has 150,000 to 200,000 clones, with less than 85% found just once. The CDR3 is made up of 14 amino acids. V shed 1 base and J shed 8 bases, with 14 bases lying between them. CDR1 is SGHVS and CDR2 is FQNEAQ in the germline V gene. This TCR derives from an elderly woman with acute or convalescent COVID-19. The chain uses TRBV7-8 and TRBJ2-5; D might be TRBD1 (5 bases). The specimen sequenced was peripheral blood. The CDR3 DNA reads as TGTGCCAGCAGCTTAGACGGTCAGGGCCTAACCCAGTACTTC. Amino acid sequence: CASSLDGQGLTQYF.